The 5 T cell receptor beta chains below come from one sample, sequenced in a study of blood T cell repertoires in COVID-19. The repertoire was sequenced with immunoSEQ multiplex PCR; TCRdb's copy has only in-frame clones and lacks some. This table holds approximately 350,000 clones, roughly nine tenths found once. What was sequenced was PBMCs or T cells enriched from blood (not recorded which). The receptors stem from a man younger than 35 who had recovered from COVID-19.

This clone was detected only once. This chain links TRBV3-1 (or the pseudogene TRBV3-2) with TRBJ1-2; D gene unclear. The germline CDR1 and CDR2 sequences are LGHDT and YNNKEL (reference sequence). The V end was cut by 4 bases, the J end by 4 bases, with 13 bases between. CDR3 size: 14 residues. The CDR3 sequence is CASSLSARLYGYTF. For the CDR3, the DNA is TGTGCCAGCAGCCTTTCGGCAAGACTCTATGGCTACACCTTC.

This chain uses TRBV11-1 with TRBJ2-1; 14 bases align to TRBD2. Germline V gene lookup returns CDR1 SGHAT and CDR2 FQDESV (reference sequence). With V trimmed by 5 bases and J by 8 bases, 8 bases remained unmatched. CDR3 length: 16 residues. The CDR3 loop reads CASSKTSGGVNYEQFF. The CDR3 DNA is TGTGCCAGCAGCAAGACTAGCGGGGGGGTAAATTATGAGCAGTTCTTC.

The V gene is TRBV6-5, the J gene TRBJ1-1; 8 bases fit TRBD1. V lost 5 bases to trimming and J lost 3 bases; unmatched junction nucleotides: 5. The germline V gene has CDR1 MNHEY and CDR2 SVGAGI. The CDR3 contains 14 residues. CDR3 DNA sequence: TGTGCCAGCAGTAAACACAGGGGGGACACTGAAGCTTTCTTT. Translation: CASSKHRGDTEAFF.

This clone was counted once. This chain joins TRBV18 and TRBJ2-7; 7 nucleotides agree with TRBD2. CDR1 KGHSH and CDR2 LQKENI come from the germline V gene. The CDR3 sequence is 15 residues long. The junction had 7 bases not matched to a gene; V was cut back by 4 bases and J by 1 base. This CDR3 is CASSHSSGQSYEQYF. The DNA of the CDR3 is TGTGCCAGCTCACACTCTAGCGGACAATCCTACGAGCAGTACTTC. Full variable domain (remainder filled in from reference TRBV18 and TRBJ2-7): NAGVMQNPRHLVRRRGQEARLRCSPMKGHSHVYWYRQLPEEGLKFMVYLQKENIIDESGMPKERFSAEFPKEGPSILRIQQVVRGDSAAYFCASSHSSGQSYEQYFGPGTRLTVT.

The gene calls are TRBV20-1 and TRBJ2-7, with 7 nucleotides matching TRBD2. Germline CDR1 reads DFQATT; CDR2 reads SNEGSKA (reference sequence). V was clipped by 3 bases and J by 3 bases; unmatched bases: 5. There are 13 residues in the CDR3. In nucleotides, the CDR3 is TGCAGTGCTAGTTCTAGCGGTGGCTACGAGCAGTACTTC. It yields the protein CSASSSGGYEQYF.